This T cell receptor (beta chain) was captured in a study of T-cell reconstitution after alpha-beta-depleted transplantation in children. Germline lookup yields CDR1 LGHNA and CDR2 YNFKEQ. The CDR3 is made up of 13 amino acids. V was clipped by 5 bases and J by 7 bases, with 14 bases between them. Unique molecular identifiers were used to barcode this TCRbeta library. MiXCR, run by TCRdb on the PCR reads, gives a single entry per CDR3 protein. The data hold about 160,000 distinct CDR3 sequences, with around 10% observed a single time. Overall study findings and caveats: At one year after transplant, newly produced T cells mostly accounted for T-cell counts and diversity. It was surviving recipient T cells and thymic progenitors that gave some patients high TCRbeta diversity at day 60. As was reported, about two months after transplant, alpha-beta T cells came from several hundred expanded graft clones.

Turning to this clonotype: Its antigen remains unknown.

The receptor was derived from a boy aged 2 to 9 with acute myeloid leukemia, due to receive a stem cell transplant. The sequenced sample was PBMCs, obtained before TCRalphabeta/CD19-depleted stem cell transplant. The J gene is TRBJ1-1, the V gene TRBV4-2; D unresolved. The CDR3 coding sequence is TGTGCCAGCAGCACCGGTCGGAGGGTTGAAGCTTTCTTT. As protein: CASSTGRRVEAFF.